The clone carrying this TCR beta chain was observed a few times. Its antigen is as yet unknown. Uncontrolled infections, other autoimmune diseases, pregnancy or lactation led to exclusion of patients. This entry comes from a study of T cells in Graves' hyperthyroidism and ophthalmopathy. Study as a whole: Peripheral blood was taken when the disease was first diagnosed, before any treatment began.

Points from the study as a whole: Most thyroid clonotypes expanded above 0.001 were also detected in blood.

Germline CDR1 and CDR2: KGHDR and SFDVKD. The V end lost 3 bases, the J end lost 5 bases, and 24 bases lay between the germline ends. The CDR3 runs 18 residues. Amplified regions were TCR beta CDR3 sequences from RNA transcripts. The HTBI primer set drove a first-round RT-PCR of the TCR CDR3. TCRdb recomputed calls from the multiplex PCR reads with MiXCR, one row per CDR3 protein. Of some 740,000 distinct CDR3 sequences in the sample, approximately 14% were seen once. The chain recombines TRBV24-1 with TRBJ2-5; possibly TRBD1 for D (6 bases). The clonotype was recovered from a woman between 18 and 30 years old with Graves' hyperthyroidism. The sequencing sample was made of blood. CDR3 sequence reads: CATSDRSRGHPGGETQYF. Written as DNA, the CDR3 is TGTGCCACCAGTGATCGGAGCAGGGGCCACCCAGGAGGCGAGACCCAGTACTTC.